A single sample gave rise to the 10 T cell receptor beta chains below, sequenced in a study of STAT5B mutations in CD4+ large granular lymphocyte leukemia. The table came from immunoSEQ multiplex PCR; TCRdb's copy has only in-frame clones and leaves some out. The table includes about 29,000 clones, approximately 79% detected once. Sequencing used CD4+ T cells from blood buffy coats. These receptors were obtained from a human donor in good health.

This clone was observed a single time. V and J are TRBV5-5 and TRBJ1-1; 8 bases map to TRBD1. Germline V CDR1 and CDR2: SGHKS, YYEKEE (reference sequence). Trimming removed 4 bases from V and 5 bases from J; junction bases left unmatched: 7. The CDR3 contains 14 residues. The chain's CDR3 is CASSLTGEDTEAFF. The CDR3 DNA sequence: TGTGCCAGCAGCCTGACAGGGGAAGATACTGAAGCTTTCTTT.

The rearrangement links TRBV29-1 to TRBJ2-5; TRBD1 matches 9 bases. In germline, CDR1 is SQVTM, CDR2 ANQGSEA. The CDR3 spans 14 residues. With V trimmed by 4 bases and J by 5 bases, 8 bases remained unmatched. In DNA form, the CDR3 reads TGCAGCGTTGCACAGGGGGCCCCTCAGGAGACCCAGTACTTC. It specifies CSVAQGAPQETQYF.

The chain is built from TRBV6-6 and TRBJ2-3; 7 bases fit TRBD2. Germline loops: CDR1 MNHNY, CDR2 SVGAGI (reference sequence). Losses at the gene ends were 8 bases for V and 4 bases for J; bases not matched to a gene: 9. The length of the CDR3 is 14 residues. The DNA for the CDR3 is TGTGCCAGCCAGGCGGCTAGCGGAGCAGATACGCAGTATTTT. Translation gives CASQAASGADTQYF.

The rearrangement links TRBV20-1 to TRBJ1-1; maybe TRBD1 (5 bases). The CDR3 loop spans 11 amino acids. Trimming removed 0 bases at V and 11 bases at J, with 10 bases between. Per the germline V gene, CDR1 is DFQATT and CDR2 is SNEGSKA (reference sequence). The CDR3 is CSARDGGGAFF. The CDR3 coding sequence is TGCAGTGCTAGAGACGGCGGGGGGGCTTTCTTT.

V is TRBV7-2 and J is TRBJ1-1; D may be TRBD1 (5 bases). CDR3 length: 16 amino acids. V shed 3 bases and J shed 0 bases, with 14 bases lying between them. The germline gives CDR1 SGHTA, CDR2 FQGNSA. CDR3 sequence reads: CASSLYGGGLNTEAFF. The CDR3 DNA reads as TGTGCCAGCAGCTTGTATGGGGGGGGATTGAACACTGAAGCTTTCTTT.

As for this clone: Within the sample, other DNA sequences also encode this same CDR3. In DNA form, the CDR3 reads TGTGCCAGCAGCTCGCGACAGGGGGCGCAGACTGAAGCTTTCTTT. The encoded protein is CASSSRQGAQTEAFF. V usage is TRBV9 and J usage is TRBJ1-1; 10 nucleotides agree with TRBD1. Germline trimming cut 4 bases from V and 5 bases from J; bases unmatched to any gene: 8. The CDR3 loop spans 15 amino acids. Germline loops: CDR1 SGDLS, CDR2 YYNGEE. Filled out from reference TRBV9 and TRBJ1-1, the complete variable domain reads DSGVTQTPKHLITATGQRVTLRCSPRSGDLSVYWYQQSLDQGLQFLIQYYNGEERAKGNILERFSAQQFPDLHSELNLSSLELGDSALYFCASSSRQGAQTEAFFGQGTRLTVV.

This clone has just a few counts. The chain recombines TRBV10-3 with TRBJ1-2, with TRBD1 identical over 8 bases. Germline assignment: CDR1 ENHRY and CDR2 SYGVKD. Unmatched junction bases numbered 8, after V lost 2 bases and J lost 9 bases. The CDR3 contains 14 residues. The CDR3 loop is CAISEGRGQDRYTF. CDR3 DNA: TGTGCCATCAGTGAGGGCAGGGGGCAAGATCGCTACACCTTC.

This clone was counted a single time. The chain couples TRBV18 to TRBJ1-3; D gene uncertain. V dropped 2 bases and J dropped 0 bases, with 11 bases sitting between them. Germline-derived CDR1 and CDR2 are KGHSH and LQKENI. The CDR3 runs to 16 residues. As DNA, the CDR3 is TGTGCCAGCTCACCATTTCGGGCGGACTCTGGAAACACCATATATTTT. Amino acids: CASSPFRADSGNTIYF.

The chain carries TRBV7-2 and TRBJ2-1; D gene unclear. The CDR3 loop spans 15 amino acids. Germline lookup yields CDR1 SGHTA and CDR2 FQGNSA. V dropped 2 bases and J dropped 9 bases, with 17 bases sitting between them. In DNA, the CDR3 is TGTGCCAGCAGCTTACCCCCGGACGGCGTTAGTGAGCAGTTCTTC. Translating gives CASSLPPDGVSEQFF. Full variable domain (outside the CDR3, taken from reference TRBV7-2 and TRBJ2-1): GAGVSQSPSNKVTEKGKDVELRCDPISGHTALYWYRQSLGQGLEFLIYFQGNSAPDKSGLPSDRFSAERTGGSVSTLTIQRTQQEDSAVYLCASSLPPDGVSEQFFGPGTRLTVL.

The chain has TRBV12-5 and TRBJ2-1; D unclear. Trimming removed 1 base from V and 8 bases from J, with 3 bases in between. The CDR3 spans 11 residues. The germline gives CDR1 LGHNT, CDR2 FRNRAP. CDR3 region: CASGLGYEQFF. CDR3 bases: TGTGCTAGTGGTTTGGGGTATGAGCAGTTCTTC.